The 5 T cell receptor beta chains listed next were all sequenced from one sample in a study of T cell responses to AZD1222 COVID-19 vaccine. The table came from immunoSEQ multiplex PCR; TCRdb's copy has only in-frame clones and leaves some out. The data contain some 130,000 clones, just over 90% of them singletons. The sequencing here drew on peripheral blood, taken on day 0 of AZD1222 vaccination. The source of these receptors is an adult in good health.

The chain carries TRBV4-2 and TRBJ2-2; D may match TRBD1 or TRBD2 (6 bases each). The CDR3 is 15 amino acids. The V gene lost 1 base and the J gene lost 5 bases, with 11 bases spanning the gap. Germline assignment: CDR1 LGHNA and CDR2 YNFKEQ. In nucleotides, the CDR3 is TGTGCCAGCAGCCAAGTCGGGGGCCTGACCGGGGAGCTGTTTTTT. This sequence encodes CASSQVGGLTGELFF.

Only one count was recorded for this clone. This rearrangement joins TRBV4-2 to TRBJ1-3, with D perhaps matching TRBD1 (5 bases). Germline CDR1 reads LGHNA; CDR2 reads YNFKEQ. V lost 3 bases to trimming and J lost 4 bases, with 13 bases between them. The CDR3 is 15 amino acids. DNA of the CDR3: TGTGCCAGCAGCCATGACGAGGAGGGGGGAAACACCATATATTTT. Its translation: CASSHDEEGGNTIYF.

This clone has ten or more counts. The V gene is TRBV9, the J gene TRBJ1-2; D is perhaps TRBD1 (6 bases). CDR3 length equals 16 residues. Trimming cost V 3 bases and J 1 base, with 16 bases left between them. The germline CDR1 and CDR2 sequences are SGDLS and YYNGEE. The CDR3 DNA is TGTGCCAGCAGCGAGCAAGCAGGGGCGGATAACTATGGCTACACCTTC. It codes for CASSEQAGADNYGYTF.

This clone has just one count. This sequence joins TRBV10-1 and TRBJ1-2; unclear D gene. The CDR3 is 13 residues long. The V and J ends lost 0 bases and 3 bases respectively, with 5 bases between them. CDR1 WNHNN and CDR2 SYGVQD come from the germline V gene (reference sequence). The CDR3 reads CASSESTDYGYTF. Written as DNA, the CDR3 is TGCGCCAGCAGTGAGTCTACGGACTATGGCTACACCTTC.

The chain recombines TRBV29-1 with TRBJ1-2; D is ambiguous. Germline V CDR1 and CDR2: SQVTM, ANQGSEA. V lost 0 bases to trimming and J lost 3 bases, with 2 bases between them. This CDR3 comprises 11 residues. The CDR3 spells CSVEDDYGYTF. The CDR3 nucleotides read TGCAGCGTTGAAGATGACTATGGCTACACCTTC.